Listed below are T cell receptor beta chains from one sample, sequenced in a study of T cell responses to AZD1222 COVID-19 vaccine. Using immunoSEQ multiplex PCR, the repertoire was profiled, and TCRdb retains in-frame clones only, with some absent. The table includes some 42,000 clones, 65% to 85% detected once. Sequences were derived from peripheral blood, sampled 28 days after the second AZD1222 dose. The receptor source for this set is an adult who received the AZD1222 COVID-19 vaccine. The CDR3 runs from the conserved cysteine through the conserved F or W. The D gene is left open where the match is weak. For some rows the clone size is stated as once, few or many, or as a class when expanded; others skip it.

size	V	J	D	DNA	CDR3
once	TRBV6-2/TRBV6-3	TRBJ2-3	TRBD2	TGTGCCAGCAGTTTTATTAGCGGGGGGTCGAGAGATACGCAGTATTTT	CASSFISGGSRDTQYF
NA	TRBV5-1	TRBJ2-3	NA	TGCGCCAGCAGCTTGGCAGGGGCGGGGACAGATACGCAGTATTTT	CASSLAGAGTDTQYF
NA	TRBV6-5	TRBJ2-7	TRBD1	TGTGCCAGCAGGATAACAGGGGGCTACGAGCAGTACTTC	CASRITGGYEQYF
NA	TRBV6-5	TRBJ2-1	TRBD2	TGTGCCAGCACCGGGACTAGCGTGGGCGGCAATGAGCAGTTCTTC	CASTGTSVGGNEQFF
once	TRBV19	TRBJ1-3	NA	TGTGCCAGTATCCCCAGGGATAGAAACACCATATATTTT	CASIPRDRNTIYF
NA	TRBV3-1/TRBV3-2	TRBJ1-3	NA	TGTGCCAGCAGCCAAGTTCTCTCTGGAAACACCATATATTTT	CASSQVLSGNTIYF
NA	TRBV6-4	TRBJ1-1	NA	TGTGCCAGCAGTAGGGGAAACCTGAACACTGAAGCTTTCTTT	CASSRGNLNTEAFF
NA	TRBV5-1	TRBJ2-5	TRBD2	TGCGCCAGCAGCTTGGACGGGACTAGCAGGTTAGAGACCCAGTACTTC	CASSLDGTSRLETQYF
NA	TRBV19	TRBJ1-4	TRBD1	TGTGCCAGTAAGGCAAGCCGGGACAGGGTAAGAAGTGAAAAACTGTTTTTT	CASKASRDRVRSEKLFF
once	TRBV11-2	TRBJ2-5	TRBD1	TGTGCCAGCAGCTTGGGCGACAGGGGGATCGGGACCCAGTACTTC	CASSLGDRGIGTQYF
NA	TRBV5-6	TRBJ1-5	NA	TGTGCCAGCAGCAACTACGGCCTGAGTCTAAATCAGCCCCAGCATTTT	CASSNYGLSLNQPQHF
NA	TRBV5-6	TRBJ1-1	NA	TGTGCCAGCAGCCTTTTCAGCACTGAAGCTTTCTTT	CASSLFSTEAFF
NA	TRBV29-1	TRBJ2-2	TRBD2	TGCAGCGTTGGAAACCAGCGGGGGGGCACCGGGGAGCTGTTTTTT	CSVGNQRGGTGELFF
few	TRBV9	TRBJ2-2	NA	TGTGCCAGCACCCGTTCGAACACCGGGGAGCTGTTTTTT	CASTRSNTGELFF
NA	TRBV28	TRBJ1-1	NA	TGTGCCAGCAGTTTAAGGCTCATGAACACTGAAGCTTTCTTT	CASSLRLMNTEAFF
NA	TRBV5-4	TRBJ2-7	NA	TGTGCCAGCAGCTTGGCCCCCGAGACTAGTCTTTACGAGCAGTACTTC	CASSLAPETSLYEQYF
NA	TRBV11-2	TRBJ2-7	NA	TGTGCCAGCAGTTGGATGTCCGGCGAGCAGTACTTC	CASSWMSGEQYF
NA	TRBV9	TRBJ1-5	TRBD1	TGTGCCAGCAGCGAGGGACAGACCAATCAGCCCCAGCATTTT	CASSEGQTNQPQHF
NA	TRBV29-1	TRBJ2-5	TRBD1	TGCAGCGTGGTACAGGGGGGCAAAGAGACCCAGTACTTC	CSVVQGGKETQYF
once	TRBV18	TRBJ2-5	NA	TGTGCCAGCTCACCCCCCCGGACAGAAGGCGCCCAGTACTTC	CASSPPRTEGAQYF
NA	TRBV24-1	TRBJ1-2	NA	TGTGCCACCAGTGACCCCCCGGGCGGGAATGGCTACACCTTC	CATSDPPGGNGYTF
NA	TRBV5-4	TRBJ2-3	NA	TGTGCCAGCAGCCTTCCCCAGAGTATGACGACGCAGTATTTT	CASSLPQSMTTQYF
NA	TRBV7-8	TRBJ1-2	NA	TGTGCCAGCAGCTTAGGTGTGGGGACTTCCTCGGGAGGCTACACCTTC	CASSLGVGTSSGGYTF
NA	TRBV25-1	TRBJ1-1	TRBD1	TGTGCCAGCGCCCCAGGGGGCGCGTCCGCTGAAGCTTTCTTT	CASAPGGASAEAFF
NA	TRBV4-2	TRBJ2-1	TRBD2	TGTGCCAGCAGGGGGGGGTTGGCCAATGAGCAGTTCTTC	CASRGGLANEQFF
once	TRBV19	TRBJ2-1	TRBD1	TGTGCCAGTAGCCTAGAACAGGGGGCCTTCTACAATGAGCAGTTCTTC	CASSLEQGAFYNEQFF
NA	TRBV5-4	TRBJ2-7	NA	TGTGCCAGCAGTAACGCGGGACAGCGAAACTACGAGCAGTACTTC	CASSNAGQRNYEQYF
few	TRBV7-3	TRBJ1-2	TRBD1	TGTGCCAGCAGCTTAACAGGGGGCGCAGAGTCTAACTATGGCTACACCTTC	CASSLTGGAESNYGYTF
few	TRBV11-2	TRBJ2-3	NA	TGTGCCAGCAGCTTAGGGCCCAGGGGCACAGATACGCAGTATTTT	CASSLGPRGTDTQYF
NA	TRBV5-1	TRBJ1-6	NA	TGCGCCAGCAGCTTGGAGGGCAGGGGTTCTTCACCCCTCCACTTT	CASSLEGRGSSPLHF
NA	TRBV7-9	TRBJ1-1	TRBD1	TGTGCCAGCAGCTCACCCGGGGGACAGGGGCTTCGCGGCACTGAAGCTTTCTTT	CASSSPGGQGLRGTEAFF
NA	TRBV7-9	TRBJ1-1	NA	TGTGCCAGCAGCTTAGAGGCGATTACGAACACTGAAGCTTTCTTT	CASSLEAITNTEAFF
NA	TRBV5-1	TRBJ2-3	NA	TGCGCCAGCTGTCCCCCGGGGTCAGATACGCAGTATTTT	CASCPPGSDTQYF
NA	TRBV7-9	TRBJ1-3	TRBD1	TGTGCCAGCAGCTTCCACAGAGGGACAGCCTCTGGAAACACCATATATTTT	CASSFHRGTASGNTIYF
NA	TRBV29-1	TRBJ2-7	TRBD2	TGCAGCGTTGACCGCCGGTTAGCGGGGGGCTACGAGCAGTACTTC	CSVDRRLAGGYEQYF
few	TRBV5-5	TRBJ2-4	TRBD1	TGTGCCAGCAGCCGGGGGACAGGGGTAGACATTCAGTACTTC	CASSRGTGVDIQYF
NA	TRBV7-8	TRBJ1-2	TRBD1	TGTGCCAGCAGCTTGACAGGGAGAGTTGGCTACACCTTC	CASSLTGRVGYTF
NA	TRBV6-5	TRBJ1-3	NA	TGTGCCAGCAGTCCCAGGGGATTGAGAGGAAACACCATATATTTT	CASSPRGLRGNTIYF
NA	TRBV29-1	TRBJ2-7	NA	TGCAGCGCGAGGACAGTCTCCTACGAGCAGTACTTC	CSARTVSYEQYF
NA	TRBV5-1	TRBJ1-4	TRBD1	TGCGCCAGCAGCGTAGGACAGGGGAAGGGCGAAAAACTGTTTTTT	CASSVGQGKGEKLFF
NA	TRBV7-2	TRBJ2-5	TRBD1	TGTGCCAGCAGCGAAGGGAACAGGGGAACCCAGTACTTC	CASSEGNRGTQYF
NA	TRBV18	TRBJ2-3	TRBD1	TGTGCCAGCTCACCGACAGGGCGTACAGATACGCAGTATTTT	CASSPTGRTDTQYF
once	TRBV6-1	TRBJ1-1	NA	TGTGCCAGCAGTGAAGAAGGCGGGGGCATCACTGAAGCTTTCTTT	CASSEEGGGITEAFF
few	TRBV6-1	TRBJ1-2	NA	TGTGCCAGCAGTGAACGCCGGACAGCTAACTATGGCTACACCTTC	CASSERRTANYGYTF
NA	TRBV19	TRBJ1-1	NA	TGTGCCAGTAGTATTATAGCCCAGATCCAGGGGAACACTGAAGCTTTCTTT	CASSIIAQIQGNTEAFF
NA	TRBV3-1/TRBV3-2	TRBJ2-7	NA	TGTGCCAGCAGTCCAGTGATGGGGGCCTACGAGCAGTACTTC	CASSPVMGAYEQYF
few	TRBV5-6	TRBJ2-7	NA	TGTGCCAGCAGCTTCCGCAGTCCCCACTCCTACGAGCAGTACTTC	CASSFRSPHSYEQYF
NA	TRBV10-3	TRBJ1-1	NA	TGTGCCATCACCAGAGGACAGAACACTGAAGCTTTCTTT	CAITRGQNTEAFF
NA	TRBV29-1	TRBJ2-1	NA	TGCAGCGTTCAACGGCAGTTAAATGAGCAGTTCTTC	CSVQRQLNEQFF
few	TRBV7-9	TRBJ2-2	TRBD2	TGTGCCAGCAGCTCTGGGACTAGCGGGGGAGCTGACACCGGGGAGCTGTTTTTT	CASSSGTSGGADTGELFF
NA	TRBV28	TRBJ2-5	TRBD1	TGTGCCAGCAGTTTGTCGGACAGGAAAGAGACCCAGTACTTC	CASSLSDRKETQYF
few	TRBV11-1	TRBJ1-6	NA	TGTGCCAGCAGCGCTTTGACAGGACCCAATTCACCCCTCCACTTT	CASSALTGPNSPLHF
NA	TRBV5-6	TRBJ1-1	NA	TGTGCCAGCAGCTTGTTAACTCGGGGGGTGTTGATGAACACTGAAGCTTTCTTT	CASSLLTRGVLMNTEAFF
NA	TRBV18	TRBJ2-5	NA	TGTGCCAGCTCATCCCAGGGGTTCGAGACCCAGTACTTC	CASSSQGFETQYF
NA	TRBV14	TRBJ1-1	NA	TGTGCCAGCAGCATACGGCAGGGCGGCACTGAAGCTTTCTTT	CASSIRQGGTEAFF
few	TRBV2	TRBJ2-2	TRBD1	TGTGCCAGCAGTAAAGGGGGCGTAGTAACCGGGGAGCTGTTTTTT	CASSKGGVVTGELFF
NA	TRBV5-1	TRBJ1-1	NA	TGCGCCAGCAGCTTGGGGTCGGCAGGGACGGGGGAAGCTTTCTTT	CASSLGSAGTGEAFF